These T cell receptor beta chains were read from a single sample in a study of T-cell memory formation after mild COVID-19. TCRdb called the 5' RACE reads again in MiXCR, with one record for every CDR3 protein. The data hold around 300,000 distinct CDR3 sequences, with 10% to 15% observed a single time. Source material: PBMCs or a T cell subset sorted from them (not recorded which). These receptors all stem from a man between 18 and 29 years old who had mild COVID-19 (a few samples of this study predate the infection). Cell type and time point are not known. Each CDR3 is given with its conserved first and last residue. The order of the fields is D gene, J gene, V gene, clone size, CDR3 protein, CDR3 DNA. A D gene is named only where the DNA matches it firmly. Size is stated for part of the rows, as once, few or many counts, or as a class when the clone is expanded.

.	TRBJ1-1	TRBV7-2	.	CASSLLNSNTEAFF	TGTGCCAGCAGCTTATTGAACAGTAACACTGAAGCTTTCTTT
.	TRBJ2-1	TRBV9	few	CASSPPYDNEQFF	TGTGCCAGCAGCCCCCCCTACGACAATGAGCAGTTCTTC
.	TRBJ2-1	TRBV28	many	CASYRGGEQFF	TGTGCCAGCTACCGGGGCGGTGAGCAGTTCTTC
.	TRBJ2-6	TRBV18	few	CASSPQGAGANVLTF	TGTGCCAGCTCACCACAGGGCGCTGGGGCCAACGTCCTGACTTTC
.	TRBJ1-1	TRBV2	few	CASSPRVGLTALNTEAFF	TGTGCCAGCAGCCCACGCGTAGGCTTGACAGCTTTGAACACTGAAGCTTTCTTT
.	TRBJ2-5	TRBV7-9	few	CASSYYPGGGTQYF	TGTGCCAGCAGCTATTATCCCGGAGGGGGGACCCAGTACTTC
.	TRBJ2-2	TRBV25-1	.	CASSLSGVGTGELFF	TGTGCCAGCAGTCTCTCAGGGGTAGGAACCGGGGAGCTGTTTTTT
TRBD2	TRBJ2-3	TRBV20-1	.	CSARGTSGGPNTQYF	TGCAGTGCTAGAGGGACTAGCGGGGGCCCTAATACGCAGTATTTT
.	TRBJ2-3	TRBV20-1	.	CSASPGARTDTQYF	TGCAGTGCTAGCCCGGGGGCCCGCACAGATACGCAGTATTTT
.	TRBJ2-2	TRBV4-2	.	CASSLGSVKAGELFF	TGTGCCAGCAGCCTGGGAAGCGTGAAGGCCGGGGAGCTGTTTTTT
.	TRBJ1-2	TRBV4-1	few	CASSQAVGNYGYTF	TGCGCCAGCAGCCAAGCGGTGGGGAACTATGGCTACACCTTC
.	TRBJ2-7	TRBV6-5	.	CASSYSPGSEQYF	TGTGCCAGCAGTTACTCGCCCGGGTCCGAGCAGTACTTC
.	TRBJ1-1	TRBV20-1	.	CSAPGFDTEAFF	TGCAGTGCACCAGGGTTTGACACTGAAGCTTTCTTT
TRBD1	TRBJ2-7	TRBV4-1	.	CASSQEEGQEIPYEQYF	TGCGCCAGCAGCCAAGAGGAGGGACAGGAGATTCCCTACGAGCAGTACTTC
.	TRBJ2-5	TRBV20-1	few	CSASSAGRRAQYF	TGCAGTGCTAGTTCGGCGGGGCGACGGGCCCAGTACTTC
.	TRBJ2-3	TRBV27	.	CASSSLKSGTSRPDTQYF	TGTGCCAGCAGTTCACTCAAATCCGGGACGAGCCGACCAGATACGCAGTATTTT
TRBD1	TRBJ2-7	TRBV7-7	.	CASRSGGQATYEQYF	TGTGCCAGCAGGTCCGGGGGACAGGCGACCTACGAGCAGTACTTC
.	TRBJ2-2	TRBV24-1	many	CATSGVRDTTGELFF	TGTGCCACCAGTGGTGTCCGGGACACAACCGGGGAGCTGTTTTTT
.	TRBJ2-3	TRBV7-7	few	CASSLGRGADTQYF	TGTGCTAGCAGCTTAGGAAGGGGCGCAGATACGCAGTATTTT
.	TRBJ2-7	TRBV6-5	.	CASSYAGNYEQYF	TGTGCCAGCAGTTACGCGGGGAACTACGAGCAGTACTTC
.	TRBJ2-1	TRBV4-2	.	CASSQDWLGSYNEQFF	TGTGCCAGCAGCCAAGATTGGTTGGGCTCCTACAATGAGCAGTTCTTC
.	TRBJ1-4	TRBV5-1	many	CASSLRPASNEKLFF	TGCGCCAGCAGCCTCCGACCGGCGAGTAATGAAAAACTGTTTTTT
.	TRBJ2-6	TRBV7-8	few	CASSLARGPGANVLTF	TGTGCCAGCAGCTTAGCGCGGGGGCCAGGGGCCAACGTCCTGACTTTC
.	TRBJ1-6	TRBV12-3/TRBV12-4	few	CASSFRREISPLHF	TGTGCCAGCAGTTTTCGCAGGGAGATCTCACCCCTCCACTTT
TRBD2	TRBJ2-5	TRBV12-5	few	CASALLTSGKETQYF	TGTGCTAGTGCCCTCCTGACTAGCGGTAAAGAGACCCAGTACTTC
.	TRBJ1-1	TRBV4-2	.	CASSQELKWKEAFF	TGTGCCAGCAGCCAAGAACTAAAGTGGAAGGAAGCTTTCTTT
.	TRBJ1-2	TRBV19	.	CASSPLGNYGYTF	TGTGCCAGTAGTCCCTTAGGGAACTATGGCTACACCTTC
.	TRBJ2-7	TRBV5-1	many	CASSFTGFDEQYF	TGCGCCAGCAGCTTCACAGGGTTCGACGAGCAGTACTTC
.	TRBJ1-1	TRBV5-6	.	CASSLISPEEAFF	TGTGCCAGCAGCTTAATATCTCCCGAGGAAGCTTTCTTT
.	TRBJ2-2	TRBV19	few	CASSIGPDTGELFF	TGTGCCAGTAGTATTGGACCAGACACCGGGGAGCTGTTTTTT
TRBD2	TRBJ2-2	TRBV19	.	CASSRGLAGVSAVGELFF	TGTGCCAGTAGTAGGGGACTAGCGGGGGTGAGCGCTGTCGGGGAGCTGTTTTTT
.	TRBJ2-1	TRBV7-9	few	CASSSMQVGARNEQFF	TGTGCCAGCAGCTCCATGCAGGTGGGGGCTCGGAATGAGCAGTTCTTC
.	TRBJ2-7	TRBV12-5	few	CASGEYTYEQYF	TGTGCTAGTGGGGAGTACACCTACGAGCAGTACTTC
TRBD1	TRBJ1-2	TRBV11-2	few	CASSFGQGPPYGYTF	TGTGCCAGCAGCTTCGGACAGGGGCCACCATATGGCTACACCTTC
.	TRBJ1-5	TRBV5-1	.	CASSFWGGRQPQHF	TGCGCCAGCAGCTTTTGGGGGGGCCGTCAGCCCCAGCATTTT